This paragraph covers one TCR beta chain sequence. This study enrolled people aged about 18 to 90 from roughly 24 US geographic areas. Cohorts were assigned according to the clinical history that participants reported. This entry comes from a study of blood T cell repertoires in COVID-19. Study in general: T cells, B-cell-depleted T cells, or PBMCs provided the cDNA or gDNA that served as material.

Sequenced by immunoSEQ multiplex PCR; TCRdb stores in-frame clones only, minus some. The profile shows a few hundred thousand clones, roughly 87% of them singletons. This receptor was identified in a woman in her forties or fifties who had recovered from COVID-19. The sample was PBMCs or T cells enriched from blood (not recorded which).

Here the CDR3 reads CASSPGGTDTQYF. The CDR3 DNA is TGTGCCAGCAGCCCGGGGGGAACAGATACGCAGTATTTT. V usage is TRBV3-1 (or the pseudogene TRBV3-2) and J usage is TRBJ2-3; 7 bases map to TRBD2. Germline CDR1 is LGHDT and CDR2 is YNNKEL (reference sequence). J gave up 3 bases and V 4 bases, and 1 base lay outside the gene matches. The CDR3 consists of 13 residues.